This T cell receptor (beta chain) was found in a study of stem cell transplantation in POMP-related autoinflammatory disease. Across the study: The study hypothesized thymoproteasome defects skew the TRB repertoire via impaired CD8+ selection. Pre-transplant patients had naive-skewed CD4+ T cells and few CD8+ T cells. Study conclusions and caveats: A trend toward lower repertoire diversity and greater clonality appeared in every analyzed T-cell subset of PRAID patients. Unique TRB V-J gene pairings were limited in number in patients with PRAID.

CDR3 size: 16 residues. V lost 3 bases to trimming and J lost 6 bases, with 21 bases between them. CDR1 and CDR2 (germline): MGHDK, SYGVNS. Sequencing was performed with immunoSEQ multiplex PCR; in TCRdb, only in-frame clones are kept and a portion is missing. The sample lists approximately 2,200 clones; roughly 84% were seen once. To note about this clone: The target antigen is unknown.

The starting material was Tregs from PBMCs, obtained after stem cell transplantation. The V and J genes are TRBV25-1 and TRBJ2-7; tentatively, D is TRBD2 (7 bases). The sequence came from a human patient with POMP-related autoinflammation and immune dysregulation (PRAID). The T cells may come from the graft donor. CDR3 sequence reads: CASSEGGAGAGFEQYF. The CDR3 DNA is TGTGCCAGCAGTGAGGGTGGCGCGGGGGCCGGTTTCGAGCAGTACTTC.